This TCR beta chain appears in the sequencing data of a study of cytomegalovirus exposure and HLA in healthy donors. Overall study findings and caveats: Per a prior analysis, the majority of TCR beta V segments were productive roughly 87% or roughly 30% of the time. It was 150 to 200 TCR beta chains that were listed as cytomegalovirus-associated. A later analysis showed TCR association rates differing by HLA locus, peaking at DRB1 and lowest at HLA-C.

As regards this clone: Antigen unknown.

60 Vbeta and 13 Jbeta primers were used in PCR. Here immunoSEQ multiplex PCR was the method, and the copy in TCRdb shows in-frame clones only, minus some. The data show 160,000 or so clones, approximately 70% seen once. This clonotype was obtained from a human donor in good health. What was sequenced was PBMCs.

In DNA form, the CDR3 reads TGTGCCAGCAGCTTACGCGGGGGCCTCTCCTACGAGCAGTACTTC. Protein: CASSLRGGLSYEQYF. This chain connects TRBV11-2 to TRBJ2-7; perhaps TRBD2 as D (7 bases). This CDR3 is 15 amino acids long. Trimming removed 2 bases at V and 0 bases at J, with 11 bases between. Germline V gene sequence: CDR1 SGHAT, CDR2 FQNNGV. Together with reference TRBV11-2 and TRBJ2-7, the CDR3 gives the full variable domain: EAGVAQSPRYKIIEKRQSVAFWCNPISGHATLYWYQQILGQGPKLLIQFQNNGVVDDSQLPKDRFSAERLKGVDSTLKIQPAKLEDSAVYLCASSLRGGLSYEQYFGPGTRLTVT.